What follows describes a single TCR beta chain. The data are from a study of blood T cells in healthy people across ages. Germline CDR1 reads SGHDN; CDR2 reads FVKESK. The CDR3 spans 14 residues. V lost 3 bases, J lost 11 bases, and 19 bases lay in between. Alongside a J-beta primer mix, a sample-barcoded 5' primer served in a second PCR lasting about 7 to 12 cycles. TCRdb itself ran the 5' RACE reads through MiXCR, one entry per CDR3 protein. Of over a million distinct CDR3 sequences detected, 40% to 50% appear once; the ten largest clones hold about 20%. The genes are TRBV14 and TRBJ2-5, with D perhaps given as TRBD1 or TRBD2 (5 bases each). The material sequenced was blood. This clonotype was obtained from a woman aged 55-75 years in good health. CDR3 bases: TGTGCCAGCAGCCACGAAAAGACAGAGAGGGAGCAGTACTTC. Its translation is CASSHEKTEREQYF.